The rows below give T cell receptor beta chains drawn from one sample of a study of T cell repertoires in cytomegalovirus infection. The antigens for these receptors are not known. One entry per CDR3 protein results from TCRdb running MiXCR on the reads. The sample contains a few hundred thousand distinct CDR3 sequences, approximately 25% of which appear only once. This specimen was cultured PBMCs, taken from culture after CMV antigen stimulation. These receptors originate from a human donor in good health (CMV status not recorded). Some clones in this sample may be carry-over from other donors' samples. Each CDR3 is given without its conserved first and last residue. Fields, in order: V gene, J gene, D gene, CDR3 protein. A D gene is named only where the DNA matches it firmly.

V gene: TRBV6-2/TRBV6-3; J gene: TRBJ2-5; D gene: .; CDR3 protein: ASSLGVRETQY
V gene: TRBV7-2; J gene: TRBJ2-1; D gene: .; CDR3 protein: ASRNTAYNEQF
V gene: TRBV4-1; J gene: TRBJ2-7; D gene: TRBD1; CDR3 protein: ASSTRQGAYEQY
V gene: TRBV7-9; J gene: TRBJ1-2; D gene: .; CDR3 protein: ASSPLHGYT
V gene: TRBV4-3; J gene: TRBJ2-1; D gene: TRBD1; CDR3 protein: ASSRGQGLYNEQF
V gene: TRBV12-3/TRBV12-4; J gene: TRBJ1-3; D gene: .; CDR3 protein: ASGPGPSGNTIY
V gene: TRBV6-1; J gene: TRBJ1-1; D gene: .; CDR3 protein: ASGTGGYTEAF
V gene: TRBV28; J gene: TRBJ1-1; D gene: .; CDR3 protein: ASSPPTGMNTEAF
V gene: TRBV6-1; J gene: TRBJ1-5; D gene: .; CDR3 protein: ASSEAPGRGQPQH
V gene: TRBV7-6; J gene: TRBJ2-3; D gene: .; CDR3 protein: ASSRTGFTDTQY
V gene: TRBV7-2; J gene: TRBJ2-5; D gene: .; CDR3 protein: ASSITGTPQETQY
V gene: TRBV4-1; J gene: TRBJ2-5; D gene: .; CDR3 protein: ASGRPQETQY
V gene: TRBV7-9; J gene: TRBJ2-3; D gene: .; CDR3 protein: ASSLGVGAGTDTQY
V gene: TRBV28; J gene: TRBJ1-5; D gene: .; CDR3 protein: ASSFDTNQPQH
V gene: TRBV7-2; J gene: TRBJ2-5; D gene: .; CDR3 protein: ASSLVAGMGETQY
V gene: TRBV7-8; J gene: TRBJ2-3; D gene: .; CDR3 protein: ASQRLLTDTQY
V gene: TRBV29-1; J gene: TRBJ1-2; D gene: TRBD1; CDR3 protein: SARTGGVNYGYT
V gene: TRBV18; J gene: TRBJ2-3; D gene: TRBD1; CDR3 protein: ASSSPTGGPDTQY
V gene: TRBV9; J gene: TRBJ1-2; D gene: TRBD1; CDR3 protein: ASSLGQGVSYGYT
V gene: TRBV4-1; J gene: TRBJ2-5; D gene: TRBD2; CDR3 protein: ASSQDGLAGYQETQY
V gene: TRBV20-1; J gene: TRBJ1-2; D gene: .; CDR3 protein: SASRANYGYT
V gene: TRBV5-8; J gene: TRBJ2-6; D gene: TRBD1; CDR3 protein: ASSGTGGSGANVLT
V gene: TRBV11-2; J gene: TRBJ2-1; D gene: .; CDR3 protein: ATCCPSLVYNEQF
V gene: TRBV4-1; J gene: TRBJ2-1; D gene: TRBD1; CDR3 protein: ASSQETFGQGVHEQF
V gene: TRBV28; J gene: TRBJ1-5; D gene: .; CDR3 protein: ATRAGVHQPQH
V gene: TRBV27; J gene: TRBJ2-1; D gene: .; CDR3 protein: ASSQSSYNEQF
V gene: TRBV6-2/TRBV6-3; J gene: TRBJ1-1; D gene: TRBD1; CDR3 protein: AGRRTGGGEAF
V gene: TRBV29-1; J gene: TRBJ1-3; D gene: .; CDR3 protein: SAAARGSGNTIY
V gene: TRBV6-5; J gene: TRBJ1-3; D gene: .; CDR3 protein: ASSYSGGSGGNTIY
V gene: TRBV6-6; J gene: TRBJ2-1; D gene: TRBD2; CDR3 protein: ASIDSGLAGGGSYNEQF
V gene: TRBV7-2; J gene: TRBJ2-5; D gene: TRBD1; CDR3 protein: ASSLPSGQGQETQY
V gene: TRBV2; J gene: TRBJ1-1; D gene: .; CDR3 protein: ASSEGGSRWGDTEAF
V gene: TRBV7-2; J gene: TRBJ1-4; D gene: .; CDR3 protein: ASSLASKANEKLF
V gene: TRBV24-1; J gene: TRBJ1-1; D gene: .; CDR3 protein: ATSDLRQGLNTEAF
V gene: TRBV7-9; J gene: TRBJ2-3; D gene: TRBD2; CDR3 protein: ASSPVRTSGTDTQY
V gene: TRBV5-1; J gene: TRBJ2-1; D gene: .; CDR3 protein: ASSFFNSPQYNEQF
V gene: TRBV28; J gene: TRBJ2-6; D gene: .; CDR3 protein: ASSWDIANVLT
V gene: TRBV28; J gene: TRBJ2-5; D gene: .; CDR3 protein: ASRGQLKTQY
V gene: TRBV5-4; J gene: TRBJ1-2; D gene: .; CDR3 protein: ASSSITVTAHYGYT
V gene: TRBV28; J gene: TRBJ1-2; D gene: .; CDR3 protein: ASSLGRGGYGYT
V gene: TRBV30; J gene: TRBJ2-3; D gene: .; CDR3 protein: AWSVQDTQY
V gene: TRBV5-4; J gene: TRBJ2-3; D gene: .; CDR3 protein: ASSLQNQADTQY
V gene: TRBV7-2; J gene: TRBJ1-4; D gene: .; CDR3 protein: ASSLRGSFGEKLF
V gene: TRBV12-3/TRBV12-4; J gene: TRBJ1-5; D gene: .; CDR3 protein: ASSLSRRSNQPQH
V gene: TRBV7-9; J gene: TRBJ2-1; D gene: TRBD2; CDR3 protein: ASSISGTPGDEQF
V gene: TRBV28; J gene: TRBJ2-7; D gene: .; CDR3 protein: ASRLTSYEQY
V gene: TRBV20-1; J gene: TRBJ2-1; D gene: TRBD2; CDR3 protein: SASPLAGGRFGDEQF
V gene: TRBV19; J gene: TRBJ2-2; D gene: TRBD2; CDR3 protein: ASSIFAGELMNTGELF
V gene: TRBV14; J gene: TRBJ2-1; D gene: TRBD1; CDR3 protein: ASSQRGGLLGFEQF
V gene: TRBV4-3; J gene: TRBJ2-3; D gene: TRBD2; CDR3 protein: ASSQDAGASTDTQY
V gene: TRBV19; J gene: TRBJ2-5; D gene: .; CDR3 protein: ASSPRGTGDQETQY
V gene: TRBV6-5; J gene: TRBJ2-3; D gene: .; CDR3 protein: ASSYFGSRPDTQY
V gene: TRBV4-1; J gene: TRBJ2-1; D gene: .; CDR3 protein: ASSQDPRYNEQF
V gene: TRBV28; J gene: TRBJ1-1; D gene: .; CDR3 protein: ASSLPVRNAEAF